One and the same sample provided the 7 T cell receptor beta chains below, sequenced in a study of T-cell reconstitution after alpha-beta-depleted transplantation in children. This sample's TCRbeta library carried unique molecular identifier barcodes. Using its own MiXCR run on the PCR reads, TCRdb lists one record per CDR3 protein. The repertoire holds 200,000 or so distinct CDR3 sequences, with 6.3% as singletons. Sequencing used PBMCs, obtained before TCRalphabeta/CD19-depleted stem cell transplant. The receptors were sampled from a girl under two years old with combined immunodeficiency, due to receive a stem cell transplant.

This clonotype was picked up a small number of times. The CDR3 reads CASSQEGGQFNEKLFF. Here the CDR3 DNA reads TGTGCCAGCAGCCAAGAGGGGGGACAGTTTAATGAAAAACTGTTTTTT. The chain is built from TRBV14 and TRBJ1-4; 7 bases are a match to TRBD1. Germline values: CDR1 SGHDN, CDR2 FVKESK. After removal of 0 bases from V and 4 bases from J, the junction contained 5 bases not matched to a gene. This CDR3 is built from 16 residues.

In regard to this clonotype: A much larger clone lies a single base off, so this may be a read error. The rearrangement joins TRBV6-5 to TRBJ2-7; 8 nucleotides align to TRBD1. This CDR3 has 15 amino acids. Germline loops: CDR1 MNHEY, CDR2 SVGAGI. The trim removed 2 bases at V and 5 bases at J, leaving 8 bases unmatched. Here the CDR3 DNA reads TGTGCCAGCAGTTACGCACGGACAGGGATGAACGAGCAGTACTTC. Its protein product is CASSYARTGMNEQYF.

This rearrangement joins TRBV12-3 or TRBV12-4 to TRBJ2-1; 10 bases are a match to TRBD2. J was trimmed by 4 bases and V by 9 bases; bases with no gene match: 6. CDR3 size: 14 residues. CDR3 in amino acids: CASKGLATYNEQFF. The DNA for the CDR3 is TGTGCCAGTAAGGGACTAGCGACATACAATGAGCAGTTCTTC.

This clonotype has ten or more counts. This chain uses TRBV12-3 or TRBV12-4 with TRBJ1-6; 9 bases are a match to TRBD1. This CDR3 spans 15 amino acids. J gave up 6 bases and V 5 bases, and 5 bases lay outside the gene matches. CDR3 DNA sequence: TGTGCCAGCAGTCCCGGGACAGGGCTTAATTCACCCCTCCACTTT. Translating it yields CASSPGTGLNSPLHF.

The chain joins TRBV3-1 to TRBJ2-6; TRBD2 is a possible D gene (5 bases). Per the germline V gene, CDR1 is LGHDT and CDR2 is YNNKEL (reference sequence). The CDR3 covers 15 residues. This chain's CDR3 is CTICADGTGANVLTF. CDR3 coding DNA: TGTACCATCTGTGCGGACGGGACTGGGGCCAACGTCCTGACTTTC.

This clonotype has at least ten counts. V usage is TRBV7-2 and J usage is TRBJ2-5; D remains unclear. Trimming stripped 0 bases from V and 5 bases from J, with 10 bases between. The CDR3 is 14 amino acids. The germline V gene encodes CDR1 SGHTA and CDR2 FQGNSA. DNA of the CDR3: TGTGCCAGCAGCTTAGCGGTGGGTGGGGAGACCCAGTACTTC. As protein: CASSLAVGGETQYF.

This chain connects TRBV11-1 to TRBJ2-3; 10 positions match TRBD2. Germline V gene data show CDR1 as SGHAT and CDR2 as FQDESV (reference sequence). The CDR3 spans 20 residues. J lost 5 bases, V lost 5 bases, and 22 bases had no gene match. The CDR3: CASSPVGPSGRGHFGDTQYF. CDR3 DNA sequence: TGTGCCAGCAGCCCGGTAGGGCCTAGCGGGAGAGGTCACTTTGGAGATACGCAGTATTTT.